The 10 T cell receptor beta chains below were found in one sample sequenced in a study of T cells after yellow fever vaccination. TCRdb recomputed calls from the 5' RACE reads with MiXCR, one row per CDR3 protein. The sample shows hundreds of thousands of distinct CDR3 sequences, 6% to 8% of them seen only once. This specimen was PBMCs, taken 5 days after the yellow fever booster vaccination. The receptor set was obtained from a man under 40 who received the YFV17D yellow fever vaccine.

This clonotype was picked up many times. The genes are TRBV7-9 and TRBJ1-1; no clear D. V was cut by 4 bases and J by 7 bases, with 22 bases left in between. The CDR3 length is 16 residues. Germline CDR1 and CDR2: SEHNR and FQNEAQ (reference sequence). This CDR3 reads CASSSSAGIRKVEAFF. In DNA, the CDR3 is TGTGCCAGCAGCTCTAGTGCCGGGATCCGAAAGGTTGAAGCTTTCTTT.

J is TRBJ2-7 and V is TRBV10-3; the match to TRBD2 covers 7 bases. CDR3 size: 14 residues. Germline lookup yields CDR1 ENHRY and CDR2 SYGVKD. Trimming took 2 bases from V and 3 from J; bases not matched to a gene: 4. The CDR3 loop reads CAISEPGTNYEQYF. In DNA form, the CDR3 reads TGTGCCATCAGTGAGCCCGGGACTAACTACGAGCAGTACTTC.

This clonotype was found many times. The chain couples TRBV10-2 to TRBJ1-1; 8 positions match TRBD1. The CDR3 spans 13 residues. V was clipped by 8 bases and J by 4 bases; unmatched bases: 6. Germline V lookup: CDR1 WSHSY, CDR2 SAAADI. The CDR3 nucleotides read TGCGCCAGCCGGACAGGGTTTGGCACTGAAGCTTTCTTT. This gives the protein CASRTGFGTEAFF.

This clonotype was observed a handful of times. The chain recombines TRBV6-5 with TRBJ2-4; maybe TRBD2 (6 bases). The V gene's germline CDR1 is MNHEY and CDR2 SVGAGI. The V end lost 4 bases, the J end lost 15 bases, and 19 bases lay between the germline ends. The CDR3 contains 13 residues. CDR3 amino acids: CASSSSYTTRGYF. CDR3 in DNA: TGTGCCAGCAGTTCGTCTTATACGACTAGGGGGTACTTC.

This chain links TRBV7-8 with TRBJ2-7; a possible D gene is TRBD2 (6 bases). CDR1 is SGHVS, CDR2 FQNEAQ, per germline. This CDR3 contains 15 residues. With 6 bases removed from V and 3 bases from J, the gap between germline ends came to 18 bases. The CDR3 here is CASSPNRDSLYEQYF. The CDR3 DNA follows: TGTGCCAGCAGTCCAAACCGGGACTCGCTCTACGAGCAGTACTTC.

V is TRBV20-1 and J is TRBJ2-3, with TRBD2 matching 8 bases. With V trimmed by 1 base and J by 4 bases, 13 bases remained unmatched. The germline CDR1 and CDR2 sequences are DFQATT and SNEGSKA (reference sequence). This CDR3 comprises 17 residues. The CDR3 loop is CSARGVGAGGRADTQYF. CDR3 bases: TGCAGTGCTAGAGGCGTTGGGGCGGGAGGAAGGGCAGATACGCAGTATTTT.

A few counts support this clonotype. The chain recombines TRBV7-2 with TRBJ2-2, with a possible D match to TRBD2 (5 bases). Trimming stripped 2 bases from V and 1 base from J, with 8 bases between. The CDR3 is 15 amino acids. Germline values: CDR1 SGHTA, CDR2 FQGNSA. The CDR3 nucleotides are TGTGCCAGCAGCTTATCTAGCCTGAACACCGGGGAGCTGTTTTTT. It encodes CASSLSSLNTGELFF.

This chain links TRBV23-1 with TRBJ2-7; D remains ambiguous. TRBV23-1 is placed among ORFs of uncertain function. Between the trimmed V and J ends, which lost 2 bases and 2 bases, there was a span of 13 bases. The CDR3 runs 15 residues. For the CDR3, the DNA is TGCGCCAGCAGTCAAAAGTCTTACTACACCTACGAGCAGTACTTC. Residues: CASSQKSYYTYEQYF.

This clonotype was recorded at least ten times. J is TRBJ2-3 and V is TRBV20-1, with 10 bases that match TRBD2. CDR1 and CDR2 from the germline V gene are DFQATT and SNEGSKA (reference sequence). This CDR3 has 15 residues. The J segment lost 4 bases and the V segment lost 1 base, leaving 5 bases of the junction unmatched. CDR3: CSARGSGRVSDTQYF. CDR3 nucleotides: TGCAGTGCTAGAGGGAGCGGGAGGGTTTCAGATACGCAGTATTTT.

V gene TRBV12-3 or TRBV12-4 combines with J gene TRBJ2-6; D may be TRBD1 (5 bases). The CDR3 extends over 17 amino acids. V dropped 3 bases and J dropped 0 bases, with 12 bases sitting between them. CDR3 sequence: CASSLNRQRSGANVLTF. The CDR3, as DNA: TGTGCCAGCAGTTTGAACCGACAGCGCTCTGGGGCCAACGTCCTGACTTTC.